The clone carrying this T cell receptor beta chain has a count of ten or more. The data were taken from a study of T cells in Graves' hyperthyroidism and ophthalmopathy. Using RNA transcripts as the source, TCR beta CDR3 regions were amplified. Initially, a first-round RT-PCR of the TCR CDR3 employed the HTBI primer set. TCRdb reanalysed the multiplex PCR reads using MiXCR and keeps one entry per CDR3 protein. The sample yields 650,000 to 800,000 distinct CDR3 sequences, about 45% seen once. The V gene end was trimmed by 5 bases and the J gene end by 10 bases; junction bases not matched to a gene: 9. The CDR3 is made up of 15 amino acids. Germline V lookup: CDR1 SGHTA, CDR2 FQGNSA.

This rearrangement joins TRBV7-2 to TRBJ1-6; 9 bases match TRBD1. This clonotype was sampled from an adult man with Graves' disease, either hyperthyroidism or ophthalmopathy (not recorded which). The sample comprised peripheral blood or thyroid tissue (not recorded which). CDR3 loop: CASSTGQGNGSPLHF. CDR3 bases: TGTGCCAGCAGCACCGGACAGGGGAATGGGTCACCCCTCCACTTT.